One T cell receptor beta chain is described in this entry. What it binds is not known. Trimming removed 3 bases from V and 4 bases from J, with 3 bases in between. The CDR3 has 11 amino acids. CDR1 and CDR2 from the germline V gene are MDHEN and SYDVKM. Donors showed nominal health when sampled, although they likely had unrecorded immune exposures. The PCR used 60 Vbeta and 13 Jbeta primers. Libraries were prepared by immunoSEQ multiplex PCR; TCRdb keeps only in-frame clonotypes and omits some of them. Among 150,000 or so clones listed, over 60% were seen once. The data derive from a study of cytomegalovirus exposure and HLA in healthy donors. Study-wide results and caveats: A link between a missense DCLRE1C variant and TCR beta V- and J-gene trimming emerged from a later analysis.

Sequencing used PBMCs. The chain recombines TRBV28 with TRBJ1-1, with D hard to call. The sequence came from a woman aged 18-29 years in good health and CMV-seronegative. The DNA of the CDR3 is TGTGCCAGCAGTTTCTTCACTGAAGCTTTCTTT. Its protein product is CASSFFTEAFF.